This TCR beta chain was profiled in a study of T cells in Graves' hyperthyroidism and ophthalmopathy. Deletions cut 1 base from V and 8 bases from J, with 23 bases between. Germline V gene data show CDR1 as SGHTA and CDR2 as FQGTGA. The CDR3 runs 17 residues. Amplified TCR beta CDR3 regions derived from RNA transcripts. HTBI primers were the set used in a first-round RT-PCR of the TCR CDR3. TCRdb processed the multiplex PCR reads anew with MiXCR; each CDR3 protein has one entry. The sample consists of some 200,000 distinct CDR3 sequences, roughly 17% of them appearing once. This sequence joins TRBV7-3 and TRBJ1-2; D unclear. This receptor was taken from a woman aged 50 to 60 with Graves' hyperthyroidism. The sequencing sample was made of blood. The DNA of the CDR3 is TGTGCCAGCAGCTTAAGCCCCTCGACACAAGGGCCAGAGGGCTACACCTTC. This translates into CASSLSPSTQGPEGYTF.